These 10 T cell receptor beta chains were sequenced from one sample in a study of blood T cell repertoires in COVID-19. Profiled with immunoSEQ multiplex PCR; TCRdb holds only in-frame clones, not every one. The data contain 200,000 or so clones, roughly 80% of them seen just once; the ten biggest clones take up approximately 15%. Input material: peripheral blood. These receptors came from a man in his sixties with active or convalescent COVID-19.

This clone was observed a handful of times. The rearrangement uses TRBV2 and TRBJ2-1; TRBD1 agrees at 8 bases. The CDR3 runs 14 residues. Germline CDR1 SNHLY, CDR2 FYNNEI. The ends lost 6 bases at V and 4 bases at J; junction bases unmatched: 5. The CDR3 is CASSPGQVYNEQFF. DNA of the CDR3: TGTGCCAGCAGCCCGGGACAGGTGTACAATGAGCAGTTCTTC.

This sequence joins TRBV7-3 and TRBJ2-5; perhaps TRBD2 as D (5 bases). The germline gives CDR1 SGHTA, CDR2 FQGTGA. Trimming cost V 5 bases and J 5 bases, with 12 bases left between them. The CDR3 extends over 13 amino acids. CDR3 DNA sequence: TGTGCCAGCAGCCCATACAGAGGGGAGACCCAGTACTTC. This sequence encodes CASSPYRGETQYF.

The chain combines TRBV7-3 with TRBJ2-3; D not resolved. Trimming took off 5 bases at V and 0 bases at J, with 12 bases between the two ends. The germline V gene encodes CDR1 SGHTA and CDR2 FQGTGA. The CDR3 spans 15 residues. DNA of the CDR3: TGTGCCAGCAGCCCCATAGCTGCTAGCACAGATACGCAGTATTTT. Its protein is CASSPIAASTDTQYF. Based on the CDR3 plus reference TRBV7-3 and TRBJ2-3, the full variable domain is GAGVSQTPSNKVTEKGKYVELRCDPISGHTALYWYRQSLGQGPEFLIYFQGTGAADDSGLPNDRFFAVRPEGSVSTLKIQRTERGDSAVYLCASSPIAASTDTQYFGPGTRLTVL.

For this clone: Other DNA sequences in this sample translate to the same CDR3. The gene calls are TRBV28 and TRBJ2-5; D gene uncertain. CDR1 MDHEN and CDR2 SYDVKM come from the germline V gene. With 5 bases removed from V and 2 bases from J, the gap between germline ends came to 3 bases. This CDR3 comprises 11 residues. The CDR3 DNA reads TGTGCCAGCAGTCCTCAAGAGACCCAGTACTTC. Residues: CASSPQETQYF.

The V and J genes are TRBV18 and TRBJ2-1; 9 bases fit TRBD2. Germline values: CDR1 KGHSH, CDR2 LQKENI. CDR3 length: 15 amino acids. Trimming removed 7 bases from V and 8 bases from J; junction bases left unmatched: 12. Here the CDR3 reads CASCLTSGLTDEQFF. The DNA of the CDR3 is TGTGCCAGCTGCCTGACTAGCGGTCTTACGGATGAGCAGTTCTTC.

The chain uses TRBV7-2 and TRBJ2-7; 9 nucleotides match TRBD1. Looked up from germline, CDR1 is SGHTA and CDR2 is FQGNSA. Losses at the gene ends were 5 bases for V and 12 bases for J; bases not matched to a gene: 14. This CDR3 is built from 14 residues. As DNA, the CDR3 is TGTGCCAGCAGCCCGACTGCTGACAGGGGGGTAGGGTACTTC. It is translated as CASSPTADRGVGYF. Complete variable domain (other parts from reference TRBV7-2 and TRBJ2-7): GAGVSQSPSNKVTEKGKDVELRCDPISGHTALYWYRQSLGQGLEFLIYFQGNSAPDKSGLPSDRFSAERTGGSVSTLTIQRTQQEDSAVYLCASSPTADRGVGYFGPGTRLTVT.

V usage is TRBV5-1 and J usage is TRBJ2-1, with TRBD2 identical over 7 bases. Per the germline V gene, CDR1 is SGHRS and CDR2 is YFSETQ. V was pared by 3 bases and J by 5 bases, with 14 bases of the junction left unmatched. The CDR3 consists of 17 residues. The chain's CDR3 is CASSSLGGSKGHNEQFF. CDR3 nucleotides: TGCGCCAGCAGCTCCCTAGGCGGGAGCAAAGGACACAATGAGCAGTTCTTC.

V is TRBV10-3 and J is TRBJ2-2; 9 nucleotides match TRBD2. This CDR3 has 17 residues. V lost 10 bases to trimming and J lost 5 bases; unmatched junction nucleotides: 17. The germline V gene encodes CDR1 ENHRY and CDR2 SYGVKD. CDR3 sequence (DNA): TGTGCCACTAAACCGAACCCTAGCGGGGCGGGGACCGGGGAGCTGTTTTTT. Its translation: CATKPNPSGAGTGELFF.

This clone was counted once. V is TRBV11-3 and J is TRBJ2-5; 10 nucleotides match TRBD1. CDR3 length: 15 residues. Germline V gives CDR1 SGHNT, CDR2 YENEEA. The ends lost 5 bases at V and 2 bases at J; junction bases unmatched: 5. The CDR3 coding sequence is TGTGCCAGCAGCCCCGGGACAGGGGTACAAGAGACCCAGTACTTC. Translating gives CASSPGTGVQETQYF.

The gene calls are TRBV2 and TRBJ2-7; 8 nucleotides line up with TRBD1. The CDR3 totals 12 residues. Germline trimming cut 6 bases from V and 3 bases from J; bases unmatched to any gene: 1. The germline gives CDR1 SNHLY, CDR2 FYNNEI. The chain's CDR3 is CASRQGVYEQYF. CDR3 sequence (DNA): TGTGCCAGCAGACAGGGGGTCTACGAGCAGTACTTC.